This T cell receptor beta chain was sequenced for a study of cytomegalovirus exposure and HLA in healthy donors. Study context: Genotyping of more than 300 donors showed that around 86% belonged to the Caucasian-associated ancestry cluster. Study conclusions and caveats: For TCR beta chains, V- and J-gene trimming was later linked to a missense DCLRE1C variant.

With regard to this clone: Its target is not known.

PCR involved 60 Vbeta and 13 Jbeta primers. Produced via immunoSEQ multiplex PCR; TCRdb's table is partial and in-frame only. The data hold over 95,000 clones, with approximately 80% observed a single time. Healthy people donating bone marrow made up the donors. The CDR3 extends over 17 amino acids. Germline assignment: CDR1 MGHRA and CDR2 YSYEKL. The junction had 4 bases not matched to a gene; V was cut back by 0 bases and J by 0 bases. The chain uses TRBV4-1 and TRBJ2-7; TRBD2 matches at 11 bases. The sample taken for sequencing was PBMCs. The sequence derives from a woman in her 30s in good health and CMV-seropositive. DNA of the CDR3: TGCGCCAGCAGCCAAGATTTTGGGACTAGCGGCTCCTACGAGCAGTACTTC. This translates into CASSQDFGTSGSYEQYF.